One and the same sample provided the 18 T cell receptor beta chains below, sequenced in a study of CD8+ T cells in alopecia areata (dated by TCRdb to the late 2010s). The meaning of the sample's time point label: baseline before oral tofacitinib. The method was the immunoSEQ multiplex PCR assay. RNA was extracted from all samples and reverse transcribed into cDNA as template for TCR sequencing. The table comes from immuneACCESS by way of TCRdb, which keeps in-frame sequences with V and J called. Part of the clones is missing from these tables; in studies checked, under half for an unresolved V gene and the rest for unknown reasons. For this sample there are hundreds of thousands of clones; roughly 69% appear just once. Around 1.2% of the sample comes from the top ten. The input for sequencing was CD4+ T cells sorted from blood, taken at week 0. Source of these receptors: a human donor with alopecia areata.

J is TRBJ2-7 and V is TRBV7-2, with 12 bases that match TRBD2. The CDR3 contains 15 residues. In germline, CDR1 is SGHTA, CDR2 FQGNSA. The junction had 8 bases not matched to a gene; V was cut back by 5 bases and J by 6 bases. The CDR3 DNA sequence: TGTGCCAGCAGCCCTGGGACTAGCGGGTTTGGCGAGCAGTACTTC. Amino acid sequence: CASSPGTSGFGEQYF. Using reference TRBV7-2 and TRBJ2-7 for the parts outside the CDR3, the full variable domain is GAGVSQSPSNKVTEKGKDVELRCDPISGHTALYWYRQSLGQGLEFLIYFQGNSAPDKSGLPSDRFSAERTGGSVSTLTIQRTQQEDSAVYLCASSPGTSGFGEQYFGPGTRLTVT.

This rearrangement joins TRBV25-1 to TRBJ2-1, with D perhaps assigned TRBD1 or TRBD2 (5 bases each). V lost 6 bases and J lost 8, with 23 bases in between. Germline CDR1 MGHDK, CDR2 SYGVNS. This CDR3 region has 16 residues. The CDR3 loop reads CASSLTGAQATHEQFF. The CDR3 coding sequence is TGTGCCAGCAGCCTTACCGGGGCGCAAGCAACTCATGAGCAGTTCTTC.

This CDR3 reads CASSLELQGAYGYTF. The CDR3 bases are TGCGCCAGCAGCTTGGAACTCCAGGGGGCCTATGGCTACACCTTC. The rearrangement uses TRBV5-1 and TRBJ1-2; 8 bases line up with TRBD1. Unmatched junction bases numbered 5, after V lost 0 bases and J lost 4 bases. Germline CDR1 SGHRS, CDR2 YFSETQ. This CDR3 region has 15 residues.

This rearrangement joins TRBV30 to TRBJ1-6; 8 bases are shared with TRBD1. Per the germline V gene, CDR1 is GTSNPN and CDR2 is SVGIG (reference sequence). The length of the CDR3 is 14 residues. V lost 2 bases and J lost 7; bases outside the gene matches: 4. The CDR3 DNA follows: TGTGCCTGGAGTAGGGACAGGCCGAATTCACCCCTCCACTTT. Amino acid sequence: CAWSRDRPNSPLHF.

This clone was counted between two and nine times. The chain is built from TRBV29-1 and TRBJ2-5; D unclear. There are 12 residues in the CDR3. V gave up 3 bases and J gave up 4 bases, with 9 bases separating them. CDR1 is SQVTM, CDR2 ANQGSEA, per germline. The CDR3 loop reads CSVEVQRETQYF. In DNA form, the CDR3 reads TGCAGCGTTGAGGTGCAGCGAGAGACCCAGTACTTC. The full variable domain, with the rest looked up from reference TRBV29-1 and TRBJ2-5, is SAVISQKPSRDICQRGTSLTIQCQVDSQVTMMFWYRQQPGQSLTLIATANQGSEATYESGFVIDKFPISRPNLTFSTLTVSNMSPEDSSIYLCSVEVQRETQYFGPGTRLLVL.

This rearrangement joins TRBV29-1 to TRBJ2-2; 10 bases are a match to TRBD1. Germline V gives CDR1 SQVTM, CDR2 ANQGSEA. Losses at the gene ends were 4 bases for V and 4 bases for J; bases not matched to a gene: 3. The CDR3 length is 14 residues. CDR3 in amino acids: CSVGGTGATGELFF. As DNA, the CDR3 is TGCAGCGTTGGGGGGACAGGGGCCACCGGGGAGCTGTTTTTT.

The count of this clone is one. V and J are TRBV4-3 and TRBJ1-6, with D possibly being TRBD1 (6 bases). CDR1 and CDR2 (germline): LGHNA, YSLEER. V was cut by 1 base and J by 5 bases, with 12 bases left in between. The CDR3 consists of 16 residues. In DNA form, the CDR3 reads TGCGCCAGCAGCCAAGCTTGGGGGGCAAATAATTCACCCCTCCACTTT. Its translation is CASSQAWGANNSPLHF.

This clone occurred a few times. The chain has TRBV4-1 and TRBJ2-3; 7 bases map to TRBD2. CDR3 length equals 16 residues. V lost 1 base, J lost 4 bases, and 8 bases stayed unmatched. CDR1 is MGHRA, CDR2 YSYEKL, per germline. The CDR3 protein is CASSQGRGTNADTQYF. In DNA, the CDR3 is TGCGCCAGCAGCCAAGGGCGGGGGACCAACGCAGATACGCAGTATTTT.

The rearrangement links TRBV19 to TRBJ2-2; D is ambiguous. Germline CDR1 is LNHDA and CDR2 is SQIVND (reference sequence). Trimming stripped 5 bases from V and 6 bases from J, with 10 bases between. This CDR3 is 13 amino acids long. CDR3 loop: CASSLRTAGELFF. The CDR3 DNA is TGTGCCAGTAGTCTCCGGACGGCCGGGGAGCTGTTTTTT.

This rearrangement joins TRBV29-1 to TRBJ2-5; D may be TRBD1 (6 bases). With 0 bases removed from V and 9 bases from J, the gap between germline ends came to 14 bases. The germline V gene encodes CDR1 SQVTM and CDR2 ANQGSEA. The CDR3 length is 13 residues. CDR3 amino acids: CSVEDQGRFAQYF. As DNA, the CDR3 is TGCAGCGTTGAAGACCAGGGGCGGTTCGCCCAGTACTTC.

Many counts were recorded for this clone. The chain joins TRBV11-3 to TRBJ1-1; D might be TRBD1 (5 bases). Deletions cut 4 bases from V and 3 bases from J, with 15 bases between. Germline CDR1 reads SGHNT; CDR2 reads YENEEA. CDR3 length equals 15 residues. CDR3 in amino acids: CASSYSLEGHTEAFF. The CDR3, as DNA: TGTGCCAGCAGCTACAGTCTCGAGGGGCACACTGAAGCTTTCTTT.

This chain joins TRBV19 and TRBJ2-1; no reliable D call. V gave up 6 bases and J gave up 0 bases, with 9 bases separating them. Germline CDR1 is LNHDA and CDR2 is SQIVND (reference sequence). The CDR3 runs 14 residues. CDR3 amino acids: CASRGSSSYNEQFF. The CDR3 bases are TGTGCCAGTAGGGGCAGTAGCTCCTACAATGAGCAGTTCTTC.

The genes are TRBV7-9 and TRBJ2-3; a possible D gene is TRBD2 (6 bases). Looked up from germline, CDR1 is SEHNR and CDR2 is FQNEAQ (reference sequence). The CDR3 runs to 14 residues. Trimming took 3 bases from V and 5 from J, leaving 12 bases between them. CDR3 sequence: CASSLTGGVDTQYF. The DNA of the CDR3 is TGTGCCAGCAGCTTGACTGGAGGGGTAGATACGCAGTATTTT.

The chain employs TRBV7-9 and TRBJ2-3, with 9 bases lining up with TRBD2. The CDR3 spans 16 residues. Germline assignment: CDR1 SEHNR and CDR2 FQNEAQ (reference sequence). V was clipped by 4 bases and J by 1 base; unmatched bases: 6. CDR3 bases: TGTGCCAGCAGCTCCTTAGCGGGGGCCGGCACAGATACGCAGTATTTT. Protein sequence: CASSSLAGAGTDTQYF.

The chain combines TRBV4-3 with TRBJ1-2; 10 bases align to TRBD1. The CDR3 has 15 residues. CDR1 LGHNA and CDR2 YSLEER come from the germline V gene. Trimming took 0 bases from V and 7 from J; bases not matched to a gene: 5. CDR3 sequence (DNA): TGCGCCAGCAGCCAAGATATACGGGACAGGGGTGGCTACACCTTC. Translated: CASSQDIRDRGGYTF.

The chain uses TRBV6-6 and TRBJ2-2; D not resolved. Looked up from germline, CDR1 is MNHNY and CDR2 is SVGAGI (reference sequence). The V gene lost 5 bases and the J gene lost 4 bases, with 5 bases spanning the gap. The CDR3 loop spans 12 amino acids. Here the CDR3 reads CASSRTTGELFF. In nucleotides, the CDR3 is TGTGCCAGCAGTAGGACCACCGGGGAGCTGTTTTTT.

The V gene is TRBV6-1, the J gene TRBJ1-4; 8 nucleotides line up with TRBD1. V lost 4 bases and J lost 8; bases outside the gene matches: 9. Germline CDR1 MNHNS, CDR2 SASEGT. CDR3 length: 15 residues. The CDR3 coding sequence is TGTGCCAGCAGTGCTTCCAGGGGGCGTCAAGAAAAACTGTTTTTT. This encodes CASSASRGRQEKLFF.

The rearrangement uses TRBV5-1 and TRBJ2-7; 9 positions match TRBD1. J was trimmed by 0 bases and V by 3 bases; bases with no gene match: 4. The germline V gene encodes CDR1 SGHRS and CDR2 YFSETQ. The CDR3 runs to 15 residues. CDR3 sequence: CASSSTGGSSYEQYF. For the CDR3, the DNA is TGCGCCAGCAGCTCGACAGGGGGGAGCTCCTACGAGCAGTACTTC.